These T cell receptor beta chains were read from a single sample in a study of blood T cell repertoires in COVID-19. Only in-frame clones appear in the TCRdb table, and some are missing; sequencing was by immunoSEQ multiplex PCR. The repertoire holds approximately 120,000 clones, with approximately 83% as singletons. What was sequenced was peripheral blood. Receptor source: a woman aged 45 to 65 who had recovered from COVID-19. The CDR3 runs from the conserved cysteine through the conserved F or W. Fields, in order: CDR3 DNA, CDR3 protein, V gene, clone size, D gene, J gene. The D gene is left open where the match is weak. Clone sizes are given selectively: once, few, many, or a class where the clone is expanded.

TGTGCCAGCAGCTATCCTCCGGGCACTGAAGCTTTCTTT,CASSYPPGTEAFF,TRBV9,-,-,TRBJ1-1
TGTGCCAGCAGTTACCGGCAGGTAAACGAGCAGTACTTC,CASSYRQVNEQYF,TRBV6-6,-,-,TRBJ2-7
TGTGCCTGGAGTGTAGAACAGCTATATAATTCACCCCTCCACTTT,CAWSVEQLYNSPLHF,TRBV30,-,-,TRBJ1-6
TGTGCTAGTGGTTTGGTAAATTCGAGGCAGCTCAATCAGCCCCAGCATTTT,CASGLVNSRQLNQPQHF,TRBV12-5,-,-,TRBJ1-5
TGTGCCAGCAGTTACGTGAGTGAAGCTTTCTTT,CASSYVSEAFF,TRBV6-6,-,-,TRBJ1-1
TGCGCCAGCAGCCAAGCCCTTTCAGGGGGGCGCAGGTATGGCTACACCTTC,CASSQALSGGRRYGYTF,TRBV4-1,once,TRBD1,TRBJ1-2
TGTGCCAGCAGGGACTCACCCAAAAACACTGAAGCTTTCTTT,CASRDSPKNTEAFF,TRBV6-6,-,-,TRBJ1-1
TGTGCCAGCAGCCCTCGACTAGCGGGGGACCCCACCGGGGAGCTGTTTTTT,CASSPRLAGDPTGELFF,TRBV7-6,-,TRBD2,TRBJ2-2
TGTGCCAGCAGCCGGGACAGGGGAGGCTACACCTTC,CASSRDRGGYTF,TRBV6-5,-,TRBD1,TRBJ1-2
TGTGCCAGCAGCCATCGGAGGCTCGGGGAGCTGTTTTTT,CASSHRRLGELFF,TRBV7-9,-,-,TRBJ2-2
TGTGCCCACGCTAGGAGCACGAACACTGAAGCTTTCTTT,CAHARSTNTEAFF,TRBV30,-,-,TRBJ1-1
TGCGCCAGCAGCTGGCAGGACAGAAGCACAGATACGCAGTATTTT,CASSWQDRSTDTQYF,TRBV5-1,-,-,TRBJ2-3
TGTGCCAGCAGTGAAGGGGAGGATCAGCCCCAGCATTTT,CASSEGEDQPQHF,TRBV2,-,-,TRBJ1-5
TGTGCCAGTAGTATAGAGAGAGGGGGAAGCAATCAGCCCCAGCATTTT,CASSIERGGSNQPQHF,TRBV19,-,-,TRBJ1-5
TGTGCCAGCCGACCACGGGGGGGGAGCATTCGCACAGATACGCAGTATTTT,CASRPRGGSIRTDTQYF,TRBV2,-,TRBD2,TRBJ2-3
TGTGCCATCAGTGAGTTGGGACAGGGCGATTCACCCCTCCACTTT,CAISELGQGDSPLHF,TRBV10-3,once,TRBD1,TRBJ1-6
TGCGCCAGCAGCGGGGGCGCTGGCTATGGCTACACCTTC,CASSGGAGYGYTF,TRBV5-1,-,-,TRBJ1-2
TGTGCCAGCAGTGGGACAGGGGGCGGGCCCCTCCACTTT,CASSGTGGGPLHF,TRBV25-1,-,TRBD1,TRBJ1-6
TGTGCCAGCAGCTCAGGCCAGGGGACGATCATCTACGAGCAGTACTTC,CASSSGQGTIIYEQYF,TRBV7-9,-,-,TRBJ2-7
TGCGCCGCCTCTAGCGGGAGTATAAATGGGGCCAACGTCCTGACTTTC,CAASSGSINGANVLTF,TRBV5-1,-,TRBD2,TRBJ2-6
TGTGCCAGCTCCCCCTTCCGAGACAGACTTTATTACGAGCAGTACTTC,CASSPFRDRLYYEQYF,TRBV7-8,-,-,TRBJ2-7
TGTGCCTGGAGCCGGGGGGCTACCTACGAGCAGTACTTC,CAWSRGATYEQYF,TRBV30,-,-,TRBJ2-7
TGTGCCAGTCAAATCTCGGGACTAGCGGGAAATGAGCAGTTCTTC,CASQISGLAGNEQFF,TRBV19,few,TRBD2,TRBJ2-1
TGTGCCAGCTCCATAACGGGACTATTCTCCTACGAGCAGTACTTC,CASSITGLFSYEQYF,TRBV18,-,TRBD2,TRBJ2-7
TGTGCCAGCAGCTTACCATATGCAGGTGCGACATACGAGCAGTACTTC,CASSLPYAGATYEQYF,TRBV7-8,-,-,TRBJ2-7
TGTGCCAGCAGCTTAGTCGAGGAGTATGGCTACACCTTC,CASSLVEEYGYTF,TRBV7-9,-,-,TRBJ1-2
TGCGCCAGCAGGGGTAGGGAGGGCGAGCAGTACTTC,CASRGREGEQYF,TRBV5-1,few,TRBD2,TRBJ2-7
TGTGCCAGCAGTGTCCCGGGGGGAGGGAAGTACTTC,CASSVPGGGKYF,TRBV12-3/TRBV12-4,-,TRBD2,TRBJ2-4
TGTGCCAGTAGTATATACGGGACAGATGAAAAACTGTTTTTT,CASSIYGTDEKLFF,TRBV19,-,TRBD1,TRBJ1-4
TGTGCCATCAGTGATAGGGGGATTATGAACACTGAAGCTTTCTTT,CAISDRGIMNTEAFF,TRBV10-3,-,-,TRBJ1-1
TGTGCCACCAGTGATTATCGGGGGGAGCTGTTTTTT,CATSDYRGELFF,TRBV24-1,once,-,TRBJ2-2
TGTGCCAGCAGGCGCAGGGGGCTCTATGGCTACACCTTC,CASRRRGLYGYTF,TRBV27,-,TRBD1,TRBJ1-2
TGTGCCAGCAGTCATGACAGGGGGCATGGCTACACCTTC,CASSHDRGHGYTF,TRBV5-6,few,TRBD1,TRBJ1-2
TGTGCCAGCAGCACCGGGACAATCTCCTACGAGCAGTACTTC,CASSTGTISYEQYF,TRBV7-6,once,-,TRBJ2-7
TGTGCCAGCAGCTTAGCGGGGGCCCGTTGGGAGCAGTACTTC,CASSLAGARWEQYF,TRBV5-4,few,TRBD2,TRBJ2-7
TGTGCCAGCATCAGGAAGGGGGCTGGCGAGACCCAGTACTTC,CASIRKGAGETQYF,TRBV7-9,few,TRBD1,TRBJ2-5
TGTGCCAGCAGCCACCTGGGACAGCTCGTTGGTGAGCAGTTCTTC,CASSHLGQLVGEQFF,TRBV5-4,-,TRBD1,TRBJ2-1
TGTGCCACCAGTGACCCCGGGACTAGCGGGGTAGGAGGGACCCAGTACTTC,CATSDPGTSGVGGTQYF,TRBV24-1,-,TRBD2,TRBJ2-5